The 32 T cell receptor beta chains below were found in one sample sequenced in a study of OX40 agonist ivuxolimab in advanced cancers. The data were produced by immunoSEQ multiplex PCR, yet TCRdb's version contains in-frame clones alone and is incomplete. The repertoire has 75,000 to 90,000 clones, 84% of them found once; the top ten carry approximately 7%. The specimen comprised CD4+ or CD8+ T cells sorted from blood, sampled in a trial of the OX40 agonist ivuxolimab. Receptors were obtained from an adult with an advanced solid tumor such as melanoma, head and neck, liver or kidney cancer.

This clone turned up a few times. CDR3 nucleotides: TGTGCAAGTCGCCTAGAAACACGGCACAGGGGAGGCACTGAAGCTTTCTTT. Amino acids: CASRLETRHRGGTEAFF. This chain joins TRBV12-2 and TRBJ1-1; no DNA check was done on the table's D call, TRBD1. TRBV12-2 is annotated as a pseudogene. CDR3 length: 17 amino acids.

Worth noting for this clone: No DNA is shown, since the ends of the CDR3 on it are uncertain; the CDR3 is the one TCRdb lists. This chain links TRBV6-4 with TRBJ1-2. The CDR3 contains 15 residues when both ends are counted. Germline assignment: CDR1 MRHNA and CDR2 SNTAGT. This CDR3 is CASSTSGGMSGGYTF.

The chain couples TRBV18 to TRBJ2-7; D is uncertain. Trimming took off 4 bases at V and 6 bases at J, with 19 bases between the two ends. CDR1 is KGHSH and CDR2 is LQKENI in the germline V gene. The CDR3 has 15 residues. The CDR3 sequence: CASSLASGRNAEQYF. The CDR3 nucleotides read TGTGCCAGCTCACTCGCCTCCGGGCGGAACGCCGAGCAGTACTTC.

The J gene is TRBJ1-2, the V gene TRBV5-1, with D maybe TRBD1 (6 bases). V was pared by 4 bases and J by 8 bases, with 21 bases between. The CDR3 is 15 amino acids. Per germline, CDR1 SGHRS and CDR2 YFSETQ. CDR3 coding DNA: TGCGCCAGCAGCGAATGGGGGGCACCGGGGATGGGCTACACCTTC. This gives the protein CASSEWGAPGMGYTF. Supplemented by reference TRBV5-1 and TRBJ1-2, the full variable domain reads KAGVTQTPRYLIKTRGQQVTLSCSPISGHRSVSWYQQTPGQGLQFLFEYFSETQRNKGNFPGRFSGRQFSNSRSEMNVSTLELGDSALYLCASSEWGAPGMGYTFGSGTRLTVV.

This clone was found once. The chain uses TRBV29-1 and TRBJ2-1; the D gene is possibly TRBD2 (5 bases). The ends were cut back, 4 bases at V and 8 bases at J, with 21 bases in the middle. CDR1 is SQVTM and CDR2 is ANQGSEA in the germline V gene. The CDR3 covers 15 residues. CDR3 protein: CSVVGPGVGVYEQFF. The CDR3 region has the DNA TGCAGCGTTGTAGGTCCAGGAGTGGGAGTGTATGAGCAGTTCTTC.

J is TRBJ1-2 and V is TRBV5-4, with D possibly TRBD1 on 6 matching bases. The ends were cut back, 4 bases at V and 1 base at J, with 8 bases in the middle. The CDR3 totals 13 residues. Germline loops: CDR1 SGHNT, CDR2 YYREEE (reference sequence). The CDR3: CASSAQGNYGYTF. DNA for the CDR3: TGTGCCAGCAGCGCACAGGGTAACTATGGCTACACCTTC.

This clone has just a few counts. The chain carries TRBV5-5 and TRBJ1-2, with a tentative D call TRBD1 (5 bases). Germline CDR1 SGHKS, CDR2 YYEKEE (reference sequence). The CDR3 is 12 residues long. V lost 3 bases to trimming and J lost 3 bases, with 6 bases between them. The CDR3 DNA sequence: TGTGCCAGCAGCTGGGGGTACTATGGCTACACCTTC. As protein: CASSWGYYGYTF.

This chain uses TRBV6-1 with TRBJ1-6, with D possibly matching TRBD1 (6 bases). The CDR3 consists of 14 residues. V was pared by 7 bases and J by 4 bases, with 11 bases between. CDR1 and CDR2 from the germline V gene are MNHNS and SASEGT. The CDR3 coding sequence is TGTGCCAGCAAGGGGGGTTTATATAATTCACCCCTCCACTTT. Amino acid sequence: CASKGGLYNSPLHF.

The J gene is TRBJ1-3, the V gene TRBV6-1; no definite D call. The CDR3 loop spans 15 amino acids. Trimming removed 3 bases at V and 0 bases at J, with 9 bases between. The germline V gene has CDR1 MNHNS and CDR2 SASEGT. This CDR3 reads CASSDQAPSGNTIYF. The CDR3 nucleotides are TGTGCCAGCAGTGATCAGGCCCCCTCTGGAAACACCATATATTTT.

J is TRBJ2-7 and V is TRBV29-1, with D perhaps given as TRBD1 or TRBD2 (6 bases each). V gave up 0 bases and J gave up 5 bases, with 8 bases separating them. This CDR3 region has 12 residues. The V gene's germline CDR1 is SQVTM and CDR2 ANQGSEA. The CDR3 coding sequence is TGCAGCGTTGAAGAGAGGGGGGACGAGCAGTACTTC. The encoded protein is CSVEERGDEQYF.

A single count supports this clone. V gene TRBV19 combines with J gene TRBJ2-7; 9 bases align to TRBD1. The CDR3 loop spans 16 amino acids. Germline V gene lookup returns CDR1 LNHDA and CDR2 SQIVND (reference sequence). Trimming removed 5 bases from V and 3 bases from J; junction bases left unmatched: 11. The CDR3 reads CASSPHSGTGNYEQYF. CDR3 DNA sequence: TGTGCCAGTAGTCCCCATTCCGGGACAGGGAACTACGAGCAGTACTTC.

The V call is TRBV4-1, the J call TRBJ2-2; a possible D gene is TRBD2 (5 bases). Trimming removed 4 bases from V and 4 bases from J, with 13 bases in between. Germline CDR1 and CDR2: MGHRA and YSYEKL. This CDR3 has 15 amino acids. The CDR3 loop is CASSPLSGITGELFF. The CDR3, as DNA: TGCGCCAGCAGCCCTCTTTCGGGGATCACCGGGGAGCTGTTTTTT.

The chain carries TRBV7-2 and TRBJ2-7; the D gene could be TRBD1 or TRBD2 (6 bases each). CDR1 and CDR2 (germline): SGHTA, FQGNSA. This CDR3 has 16 amino acids. Between the trimmed V and J ends, which lost 1 base and 7 bases, there was a span of 20 bases. Here the CDR3 reads CASSLERGPPRREQYF. CDR3 bases: TGTGCCAGCAGCTTAGAACGGGGGCCTCCTAGGAGGGAGCAGTACTTC.

This chain joins TRBV19 and TRBJ2-1; 9 bases match TRBD1. Germline V gives CDR1 LNHDA, CDR2 SQIVND (reference sequence). With 5 bases clipped from V and 8 bases from J, the junction kept 10 bases outside the gene matches. The CDR3 consists of 15 residues. The CDR3 spells CASSVGTGRSDEQFF. As DNA, the CDR3 is TGTGCCAGTAGTGTAGGGACAGGGAGAAGCGATGAGCAGTTCTTC.

This clone was detected only once. The rearrangement joins TRBV4-1 to TRBJ1-2; 8 bases are shared with TRBD1. CDR3 length: 15 amino acids. J was trimmed by 8 bases and V by 4 bases; bases with no gene match: 12. Germline CDR1 reads MGHRA; CDR2 reads YSYEKL. CDR3 nucleotides: TGCGCCAGCAGCCTACCTGTTAGGACAGGGTTAGGCTACACCTTC. The encoded protein is CASSLPVRTGLGYTF.

The CDR3 protein is CASIATGHSAFF. The CDR3, as DNA: TGTGCCAGCATTGCTACGGGACACTCGGCTTTCTTT. J is TRBJ1-1 and V is TRBV6-1; D is perhaps TRBD1 (6 bases). Per the germline V gene, CDR1 is MNHNS and CDR2 is SASEGT. This CDR3 has 12 residues. Trimming removed 7 bases at V and 11 bases at J, with 17 bases between.

The chain recombines TRBV7-2 with TRBJ1-1; 10 bases map to TRBD1. The CDR3 totals 15 residues. Germline V gene lookup returns CDR1 SGHTA and CDR2 FQGNSA. V was clipped by 2 bases and J by 4 bases; unmatched bases: 4. The CDR3 sequence is CASSLLRQGATEAFF. Here the CDR3 DNA reads TGTGCCAGCAGCTTACTCCGACAGGGGGCCACTGAAGCTTTCTTT.

This clone was seen a single time. The genes are TRBV7-3 and TRBJ2-3; 9 nucleotides line up with TRBD2. This CDR3 contains 15 residues. Trimming at V came to 2 bases and at J to 5 bases, leaving 5 bases not matched to a gene. Germline lookup yields CDR1 SGHTA and CDR2 FQGTGA. CDR3 coding DNA: TGTGCCAGCAGCTTATGGGGACTAGCAATAGATACGCAGTATTTT. Translating gives CASSLWGLAIDTQYF. Supplemented by reference TRBV7-3 and TRBJ2-3, the full variable domain reads GAGVSQTPSNKVTEKGKYVELRCDPISGHTALYWYRQSLGQGPEFLIYFQGTGAADDSGLPNDRFFAVRPEGSVSTLKIQRTERGDSAVYLCASSLWGLAIDTQYFGPGTRLTVL.

The chain joins TRBV30 to TRBJ2-6, with D unclear. CDR3 size: 12 residues. V shed 5 bases and J shed 4 bases, with 6 bases lying between them. Germline lookup yields CDR1 GTSNPN and CDR2 SVGIG (reference sequence). The CDR3 loop reads CAWAKGANVLTF. CDR3 DNA: TGTGCCTGGGCGAAAGGGGCCAACGTCCTGACTTTC.

V gene TRBV7-2 combines with J gene TRBJ1-4; D gene unclear. The CDR3 has 14 residues. Germline V gene lookup returns CDR1 SGHTA and CDR2 FQGNSA. Trimming left V 0 bases short and J 7 bases short, with 9 bases between. The CDR3, as DNA: TGTGCCAGCAGCTTAGCGGGGTGGAGTGAAAAACTGTTTTTT. Its translation: CASSLAGWSEKLFF.

The V and J genes are TRBV6-1 and TRBJ2-7; 9 bases align to TRBD2. Germline CDR1 MNHNS, CDR2 SASEGT. V trimming: 6 bases; J trimming: 1 base; junction bases outside the gene matches: 4. The CDR3 has 14 residues. Here the CDR3 DNA reads TGTGCCAGCAGGCGGGAGGGGGAATCCTACGAGCAGTACTTC. It specifies CASRREGESYEQYF.

The rearrangement links TRBV13 to TRBJ1-6; tentatively, D is TRBD1 (5 bases). Germline-derived CDR1 and CDR2 are PRHDT and FYEKMQ (reference sequence). V was trimmed by 4 bases and J by 8 bases, leaving 15 bases between them. This CDR3 spans 15 amino acids. The CDR3 region is CASSSNRDGYSPLHF. The DNA for the CDR3 is TGTGCCAGCAGCTCAAACCGGGACGGTTATTCACCCCTCCACTTT.

This sequence joins TRBV30 and TRBJ1-1; D is ambiguous. V was trimmed by 5 bases and J by 4 bases, leaving 8 bases between them. Germline V CDR1 and CDR2: GTSNPN, SVGIG (reference sequence). The CDR3 is 11 residues long. The CDR3 region is CAWDEGTEAFF. The DNA for the CDR3 is TGTGCCTGGGACGAGGGCACTGAAGCTTTCTTT.

J is TRBJ2-7 and V is TRBV7-6; D not resolved. The CDR3 length is 13 residues. V was shortened by 6 bases and J by 2 bases, with 11 bases between the two germline ends. Germline V lookup: CDR1 SGHVS, CDR2 FNYEAQ. CDR3 coding DNA: TGTGCCAGCAGTCTTCAAGGAGCCTACGAGCAGTACTTC. Translated, it gives CASSLQGAYEQYF.

The chain combines TRBV7-9 with TRBJ2-7; D gene ambiguous. There are 13 residues in the CDR3. V lost 7 bases to trimming and J lost 0 bases, with 10 bases between them. From germline, CDR1 is SEHNR and CDR2 FQNEAQ (reference sequence). CDR3 amino acids: CASNMGNSYEQYF. The CDR3 nucleotides read TGTGCCAGCAACATGGGGAACTCCTACGAGCAGTACTTC.

As concerns this clone: Sequence at one end of the junction differs from germline and may be a read error. The V and J genes are TRBV7-7 and TRBJ2-5; 8 bases align to TRBD2. Germline CDR1 reads SSHAT; CDR2 reads FNYEAQ (reference sequence). This CDR3 is built from 17 residues. CDR3 in DNA: TGTGCTAGCAGCTTAGCGGGACTCGGCCTGGGAGGAGAGACCCAGTACTTC. It is translated as CASSLAGLGLGGETQYF.

DNA of the CDR3: TGTGCCAGTAGTATAAAGAAAACAGGAATTAAAGAGACCCAGTACTTC. Translated: CASSIKKTGIKETQYF. The chain links TRBV19 to TRBJ2-5; maybe TRBD1 (5 bases). CDR3 length equals 16 residues. The ends were cut back, 2 bases at V and 3 bases at J, with 16 bases in the middle. CDR1 and CDR2 from the germline V gene are LNHDA and SQIVND (reference sequence). Variable domain in full (rest from reference TRBV19 and TRBJ2-5): DGGITQSPKYLFRKEGQNVTLSCEQNLNHDAMYWYRQDPGQGLRLIYYSQIVNDFQKGDIAEGYSVSREKKESFPLTVTSAQKNPTAFYLCASSIKKTGIKETQYFGPGTRLLVL.

The chain is built from TRBV14 and TRBJ1-1; D is unresolved. The V gene lost 3 bases and the J gene lost 0 bases, with 11 bases spanning the gap. This CDR3 is 15 amino acids long. The germline CDR1 and CDR2 sequences are SGHDN and FVKESK. CDR3 sequence reads: CASSHYGAMNTEAFF. CDR3 in DNA: TGTGCCAGCAGCCATTACGGTGCGATGAACACTGAAGCTTTCTTT.

The chain has TRBV4-1 and TRBJ1-3; D call uncertain. Trimming took off 1 base at V and 1 base at J, with 5 bases between the two ends. In germline, CDR1 is MGHRA, CDR2 YSYEKL. The CDR3 is 14 residues long. Here the CDR3 DNA reads TGCGCCAGCAGCCAAGGACGTTCTGGAAACACCATATATTTT. Residues: CASSQGRSGNTIYF.

About this clone itself: Mismatch with germline at one junction end may stem from a read error. The genes are TRBV7-3 and TRBJ1-2; TRBD1 agrees at 8 bases. Germline V gene lookup returns CDR1 SGHTA and CDR2 FQGTGA. This CDR3 has 12 amino acids. The CDR3 here is CASSSHRDRKVF. The CDR3, as DNA: TGTGCCAGCAGCTCACACCGGGACAGGAAGGTATTC.

V and J are TRBV11-2 and TRBJ2-5; 7 bases agree with TRBD2. Germline assignment: CDR1 SGHAT and CDR2 FQNNGV. J lost 4 bases, V lost 4 bases, and 3 bases had no gene match. This CDR3 has 13 residues. CDR3 region: CASSSGLVETQYF. CDR3 DNA: TGTGCCAGCAGCTCCGGACTAGTAGAGACCCAGTACTTC.

The chain combines TRBV4-2 with TRBJ1-2; 7 nucleotides align to TRBD1. CDR1 LGHNA and CDR2 YNFKEQ come from the germline V gene. The CDR3 is made up of 16 amino acids. V shed 0 bases, J shed 7 bases, and the junction held 11 bases outside the gene matches. This CDR3 reads CASSQDFRQGTFGYTF. CDR3 in DNA: TGTGCCAGCAGCCAAGATTTCAGACAGGGTACCTTTGGCTACACCTTC.